The 10 T cell receptor beta chains reported below all come from one sample, sequenced in a study of blood T cell repertoires in COVID-19. The table came from immunoSEQ multiplex PCR; TCRdb's copy has only in-frame clones and leaves some out. The data contain fewer than 300,000 clones, less than 85% of them singletons. Sequenced material: peripheral blood. The receptors originated from a human donor with COVID-19, enrolled during active disease. The donor label of this sample is uncertain.

The V and J genes are TRBV28 and TRBJ1-5; 8 bases agree with TRBD1. This CDR3 region has 15 residues. Trimming cost V 4 bases and J 3 bases; bases outside gene matches: 5. Looked up from germline, CDR1 is MDHEN and CDR2 is SYDVKM. CDR3 in DNA: TGTGCCAGCAGTTGGGCAGGGGGCTACAATCAGCCCCAGCATTTT. Translation: CASSWAGGYNQPQHF.

The V and J genes are TRBV4-1 and TRBJ2-7; 7 bases are a match to TRBD2. V lost 0 bases, J lost 4 bases, and 9 bases stayed unmatched. This CDR3 is 16 amino acids long. Looked up from germline, CDR1 is MGHRA and CDR2 is YSYEKL. The CDR3 nucleotides read TGCGCCAGCAGCCAAGAAAGGCGCGGGAGCCGTTACGAGCAGTACTTC. Encoded protein: CASSQERRGSRYEQYF.

This chain uses TRBV7-9 with TRBJ2-2, with 9 bases lining up with TRBD2. The CDR3 runs 15 residues. V was clipped by 1 base and J by 4 bases; unmatched bases: 1. Germline V gene sequence: CDR1 SEHNR, CDR2 FQNEAQ (reference sequence). DNA for the CDR3: TGTGCCAGCAGCTTAGTAGCGGGAGTCACCGGGGAGCTGTTTTTT. Translating it yields CASSLVAGVTGELFF.

The rearrangement uses TRBV6-2 or TRBV6-3 and TRBJ2-5, with a weak D call TRBD1 (6 bases). Germline CDR1 MNHEY, CDR2 SVGEGT. This CDR3 has 15 residues. The V and J ends lost 2 bases and 5 bases respectively, with 15 bases between them. The CDR3 bases are TGTGCCAGCAGTTACGGGGGCGAGTGGGGGGAGACCCAGTACTTC. The encoded protein is CASSYGGEWGETQYF.

This chain connects TRBV6-5 to TRBJ1-4, with 8 bases lining up with TRBD1. V was clipped by 5 bases and J by 7 bases; unmatched bases: 6. CDR1 and CDR2 from the germline V gene are MNHEY and SVGAGI. There are 14 residues in the CDR3. The CDR3 sequence: CASSRGQVGEKLFF. The CDR3 coding sequence is TGTGCCAGCAGTCGGGGACAGGTTGGTGAAAAACTGTTTTTT.

CDR3 coding DNA: TGTGCCAGCAGTTACTCGAGGGGGCCGGGAGATGAAAAACTGTTTTTT. This codes for CASSYSRGPGDEKLFF. V and J are TRBV6-2 or TRBV6-3 and TRBJ1-4; TRBD1 matches 7 bases. The V gene end was trimmed by 0 bases and the J gene end by 6 bases; junction bases not matched to a gene: 7. Germline V lookup: CDR1 MNHEY, CDR2 SVGEGT. This CDR3 has 16 amino acids.

The chain joins TRBV27 to TRBJ1-4, with a possible D match to TRBD1 (6 bases). Germline lookup yields CDR1 MNHEY and CDR2 SMNVEV (reference sequence). Trimming took 3 bases from V and 7 from J, leaving 12 bases between them. The CDR3 runs to 14 residues. CDR3 sequence: CASSFREGVEKLFF. In nucleotides, the CDR3 is TGTGCCAGCAGTTTCAGGGAGGGGGTTGAAAAACTGTTTTTT.

V usage is TRBV5-1 and J usage is TRBJ2-5, with D hard to call. The CDR3 totals 14 residues. CDR1 is SGHRS and CDR2 is YFSETQ in the germline V gene. Trimming took 0 bases from V and 5 from J, leaving 11 bases between them. The CDR3, as DNA: TGCGCCAGCAGCTTGGCTCTAGTACGGGAGACCCAGTACTTC. Its translation is CASSLALVRETQYF.

This chain connects TRBV30 to TRBJ1-5; no clear D. CDR3 length equals 14 residues. V dropped 0 bases and J dropped 0 bases, with 6 bases sitting between them. Germline CDR1 is GTSNPN and CDR2 is SVGIG (reference sequence). CDR3 protein: CAWSVRDSNQPQHF. For the CDR3, the DNA is TGTGCCTGGAGTGTACGAGATAGCAATCAGCCCCAGCATTTT.

Of note for this clone: This CDR3 is also generated by other DNA sequences in the sample. The V and J genes are TRBV11-2 and TRBJ2-5; D is uncertain. There are 13 residues in the CDR3. The germline V gene has CDR1 SGHAT and CDR2 FQNNGV. V lost 3 bases to trimming and J lost 1 base, with 6 bases between them. This CDR3 is CASSLGLQETQYF. The CDR3 DNA sequence: TGTGCCAGCAGCTTGGGCCTCCAAGAGACCCAGTACTTC.